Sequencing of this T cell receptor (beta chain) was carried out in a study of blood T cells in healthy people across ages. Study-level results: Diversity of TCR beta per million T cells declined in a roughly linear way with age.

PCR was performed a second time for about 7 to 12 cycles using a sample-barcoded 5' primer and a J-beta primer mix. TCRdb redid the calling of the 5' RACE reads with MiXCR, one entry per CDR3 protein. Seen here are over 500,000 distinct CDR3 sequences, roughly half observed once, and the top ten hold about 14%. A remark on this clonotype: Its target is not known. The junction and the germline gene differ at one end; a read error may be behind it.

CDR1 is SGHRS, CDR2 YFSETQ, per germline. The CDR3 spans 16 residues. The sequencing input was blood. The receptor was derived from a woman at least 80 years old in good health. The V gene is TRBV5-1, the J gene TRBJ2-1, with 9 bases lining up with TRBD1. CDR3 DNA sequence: TGCGCCAGCAACTTGGGGACAGGGTTAGTGGACAATGAGCAGTTCTTC. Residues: CASNLGTGLVDNEQFF.